These 29 T cell receptor beta chains were sequenced from one sample in a study of cytomegalovirus exposure and HLA in healthy donors. Primers: 60 Vbeta forward and 13 Jbeta reverse. TCRdb's copy holds only in-frame clones and misses some; the assay was immunoSEQ multiplex PCR. The data contain around 130,000 clones, around 9% of them singletons. Sequences were obtained from PBMCs. The receptor set was obtained from a man aged 35-49 years in good health and CMV-seronegative.

The chain couples TRBV5-1 to TRBJ1-3; 7 bases are a match to TRBD1. CDR3 length equals 15 residues. The V gene end was trimmed by 4 bases and the J gene end by 4 bases; junction bases not matched to a gene: 8. The germline V gene has CDR1 SGHRS and CDR2 YFSETQ. CDR3 nucleotides: TGCGCCAGCAGCCGAAAAACAGGGGACGGAAACACCATATATTTT. It specifies CASSRKTGDGNTIYF.

In its sample, this clone was seen a few times. The final CDR3 position lacks the conserved phenylalanine or tryptophan, pointing to a likely read error. The DNA is left out, because the CDR3 cannot be placed on it with certainty; the CDR3 is given as TCRdb lists it. The chain employs TRBV5-4 and TRBJ1-2. The CDR3 totals 12 residues, both ends included. Germline CDR1 reads SGHNT; CDR2 reads YYREEE (reference sequence). The CDR3 sequence is CASSLLGGGYNV.

CDR3 DNA sequence: TGTGCCACCAGCACAAGCCGCGGCGCCTTGATAGAATTGTTTTTT. This encodes CATSTSRGALIELFF. The rearrangement joins TRBV15 to TRBJ1-4; no clear D gene. The V end was cut by 4 bases, the J end by 15 bases, with 24 bases between. This CDR3 comprises 15 residues. Germline values: CDR1 LNHNV, CDR2 YYDKDF (reference sequence).

This clone was seen only a few times. This chain connects TRBV15 to TRBJ2-1; D is perhaps TRBD1 (6 bases). Germline CDR1 is LNHNV and CDR2 is YYDKDF (reference sequence). The V end was cut by 3 bases, the J end by 7 bases, with 10 bases between. The CDR3 has 13 amino acids. The CDR3 protein is CATSRGDTNEQFF. The CDR3 bases are TGTGCCACCAGCAGGGGGGACACGAATGAGCAGTTCTTC.

This clone was recorded a few times. The gene calls are TRBV4-2 and TRBJ1-5, with unresolved D. V was shortened by 0 bases and J by 6 bases, with 9 bases between the two germline ends. The germline V gene has CDR1 LGHNA and CDR2 YNFKEQ. CDR3 length: 14 residues. CDR3 protein: CASSQDPVPQPQHF. DNA for the CDR3: TGTGCCAGCAGCCAAGATCCGGTTCCTCAGCCCCAGCATTTT.

CDR3 protein: CAIRNEQGLGYEQYF. The DNA of the CDR3 is TGTGCCATCAGGAACGAACAGGGTCTCGGCTACGAGCAGTACTTC. The V and J genes are TRBV10-3 and TRBJ2-7, with TRBD1 as a possible D gene (6 bases). The V gene's germline CDR1 is ENHRY and CDR2 SYGVKD. V was shortened by 6 bases and J by 3 bases, with 18 bases between the two germline ends. The CDR3 has 15 residues.

The V and J genes are TRBV9 and TRBJ1-3, with D perhaps matching TRBD1 (6 bases). Trimming shortened V by 5 bases and J by 2 bases, and 11 bases separated the two germline ends. The germline V gene has CDR1 SGDLS and CDR2 YYNGEE. The CDR3 sequence is 14 residues long. CDR3 in DNA: TGTGCCAGCAGTGATACAGGGACTGGAAACACCATATATTTT. Its translation: CASSDTGTGNTIYF.

The gene calls are TRBV5-5 and TRBJ1-1, with D unresolved. The V end lost 1 base, the J end lost 3 bases, and 10 bases lay between the germline ends. This CDR3 is 14 amino acids long. Germline V lookup: CDR1 SGHKS, CDR2 YYEKEE (reference sequence). The chain's CDR3 is CASSLREFYTEAFF. In nucleotides, the CDR3 is TGTGCCAGCAGCTTGCGAGAGTTTTACACTGAAGCTTTCTTT.

The V and J genes are TRBV9 and TRBJ1-2; a possible D gene is TRBD1 (6 bases). With 0 bases removed from V and 2 bases from J, the gap between germline ends came to 17 bases. The germline V gene has CDR1 SGDLS and CDR2 YYNGEE. This CDR3 spans 17 amino acids. The CDR3 bases are TGTGCCAGCAGCGTAGGACCCGGGCAGGGGAGAAACTATGGCTACACCTTC. Amino acid sequence: CASSVGPGQGRNYGYTF.

The genes are TRBV6-5 and TRBJ2-2, with 11 bases lining up with TRBD2. Germline CDR1 is MNHEY and CDR2 is SVGAGI. This CDR3 has 14 amino acids. The junction had 7 bases not matched to a gene; V was cut back by 10 bases and J by 6 bases. The DNA of the CDR3 is TGTGCCATCGGGACTAGCGGTCCGGCCGGGGAGCTGTTTTTT. Translated, it gives CAIGTSGPAGELFF.

This chain joins TRBV30 and TRBJ1-4, with a tentative D call TRBD1 (6 bases). CDR3 length: 15 amino acids. The germline V and J ends were trimmed by 2 bases and 2 bases, with 12 bases remaining between them. Germline lookup yields CDR1 GTSNPN and CDR2 SVGIG (reference sequence). The CDR3 DNA sequence: TGTGCCTGGAGTCCTACAGGGACCACTAATGAAAAACTGTTTTTT. Translating it yields CAWSPTGTTNEKLFF.

The rearrangement uses TRBV7-2 and TRBJ2-7; 7 bases line up with TRBD1. The CDR3 totals 13 residues. Looked up from germline, CDR1 is SGHTA and CDR2 is FQGNSA. The ends lost 3 bases at V and 3 bases at J; junction bases unmatched: 2. The CDR3 DNA reads TGTGCCAGCAGCTTCACAGGGGTCTACGAGCAGTACTTC. Residues: CASSFTGVYEQYF.

Here the CDR3 DNA reads TGTGCCAGCAGCTTAACTGTTCCCGGGACAGATAATTCACCCCTCCACTTT. Protein: CASSLTVPGTDNSPLHF. The genes are TRBV7-6 and TRBJ1-6, with TRBD1 identical over 7 bases. The CDR3 contains 17 residues. Germline loops: CDR1 SGHVS, CDR2 FNYEAQ. Germline trimming cut 2 bases from V and 5 bases from J; bases unmatched to any gene: 9.

This clone was picked up a small number of times. This rearrangement joins TRBV6-5 to TRBJ1-5, with 10 bases that match TRBD1. V trimming: 6 bases; J trimming: 6 bases; junction bases outside the gene matches: 8. Germline V CDR1 and CDR2: MNHEY, SVGAGI. This CDR3 is 15 amino acids long. The DNA of the CDR3 is TGTGCCAGCAGCCCCGGGACAGGGGACACTCAGCCCCAGCATTTT. This translates into CASSPGTGDTQPQHF.

The genes are TRBV7-6 and TRBJ2-3; D not resolved. The CDR3 runs 11 residues. The V and J ends lost 4 bases and 6 bases respectively, with 5 bases between them. CDR1 and CDR2 (germline): SGHVS, FNYEAQ. The CDR3 region has the DNA TGTGCCAGCAGCTCCAGGGATACGCAGTATTTT. The encoded protein is CASSSRDTQYF.

As to this clone: The germline gene is not matched at one end of the junction; a read error may be the cause. The J gene is TRBJ1-1, the V gene TRBV5-4; D uncertain. CDR1 is SGHNT, CDR2 YYREEE, per germline (reference sequence). The CDR3 runs 13 residues. The CDR3 region has the DNA TGTGCCAGAAGCTTGGCGGTAAACACTGAAGCTTTCTTT. As protein: CARSLAVNTEAFF.

The genes are TRBV11-2 and TRBJ2-7; possible D gene TRBD1, 5 bases. Trimming left V 5 bases short and J 2 bases short, with 13 bases between. CDR3 length: 14 amino acids. The germline CDR1 and CDR2 sequences are SGHAT and FQNNGV. This CDR3 reads CASSLTTVAYEQYF. CDR3 coding DNA: TGTGCCAGCAGCCTCACGACAGTAGCCTACGAGCAGTACTTC. Combining the CDR3 with reference TRBV11-2 and TRBJ2-7 gives the whole variable domain EAGVAQSPRYKIIEKRQSVAFWCNPISGHATLYWYQQILGQGPKLLIQFQNNGVVDDSQLPKDRFSAERLKGVDSTLKIQPAKLEDSAVYLCASSLTTVAYEQYFGPGTRLTVT.

The rearrangement links TRBV9 to TRBJ1-1; perhaps TRBD1 as D (6 bases). Germline V gene lookup returns CDR1 SGDLS and CDR2 YYNGEE. The CDR3 is 15 residues long. V lost 4 bases and J 3 bases, leaving 16 bases between the germline ends. CDR3 sequence reads: CASSTTQGQYTEAFF. For the CDR3, the DNA is TGTGCCAGCAGCACCACCCAGGGGCAGTACACTGAAGCTTTCTTT.

This clone was found a few times. The chain employs TRBV4-1 and TRBJ1-5; D is ambiguous. The germline V gene encodes CDR1 MGHRA and CDR2 YSYEKL. V dropped 2 bases and J dropped 3 bases, with 2 bases sitting between them. This CDR3 comprises 12 residues. The CDR3 coding sequence is TGCGCCAGCAGCCAACACAATCAGCCCCAGCATTTT. Its protein product is CASSQHNQPQHF.

This chain links TRBV15 with TRBJ1-2; D not resolved. Per the germline V gene, CDR1 is LNHNV and CDR2 is YYDKDF (reference sequence). CDR3 length equals 14 residues. V was shortened by 1 base and J by 4 bases, with 10 bases between the two germline ends. This CDR3 reads CATSRVVGSYGYTF. The DNA for the CDR3 is TGTGCCACCAGCAGAGTGGTAGGGAGCTATGGCTACACCTTC.

The chain carries TRBV4-1 and TRBJ2-5, with TRBD2 matching 11 bases. J lost 5 bases, V lost 4 bases, and 3 bases had no gene match. Germline V gene data show CDR1 as MGHRA and CDR2 as YSYEKL. The CDR3 has 14 amino acids. The CDR3 DNA follows: TGCGCCAGCAGCCTGACTAGCGGGGATGAGACCCAGTACTTC. It is translated as CASSLTSGDETQYF.

This chain uses TRBV29-1 with TRBJ1-2, with D possibly being TRBD1 (6 bases). Germline V gene sequence: CDR1 SQVTM, CDR2 ANQGSEA. Deletions cut 0 bases from V and 1 base from J, with 12 bases between. The CDR3 spans 15 residues. The CDR3 sequence is CSVEDSGGGNYGYTF. CDR3 coding DNA: TGCAGCGTTGAAGATTCGGGGGGCGGTAACTATGGCTACACCTTC. Using reference TRBV29-1 and TRBJ1-2 for the parts outside the CDR3, the full variable domain is SAVISQKPSRDICQRGTSLTIQCQVDSQVTMMFWYRQQPGQSLTLIATANQGSEATYESGFVIDKFPISRPNLTFSTLTVSNMSPEDSSIYLCSVEDSGGGNYGYTFGSGTRLTVV.

The chain uses TRBV21-1 and TRBJ1-5. TRBV21-1 is deemed a pseudogene. This CDR3 is built from 17 residues. CDR3 sequence reads: CASSKDWPGVTNQPQHF. The CDR3 nucleotides read TGTGCCAGCAGCAAAGATTGGCCGGGGGTAACGAATCAGCCCCAGCATTTT.

This chain joins TRBV14 and TRBJ2-5, with a tentative D call TRBD1 (5 bases). V was shortened by 0 bases and J by 5 bases, with 16 bases between the two germline ends. The germline gives CDR1 SGHDN, CDR2 FVKESK. This CDR3 contains 16 residues. CDR3: CASSQDEVQGLETQYF. The CDR3 nucleotides are TGTGCCAGCAGCCAAGATGAGGTTCAGGGCCTGGAGACCCAGTACTTC.

The chain links TRBV19 to TRBJ1-1; no clear D. Germline CDR1 and CDR2: LNHDA and SQIVND (reference sequence). V gave up 6 bases and J gave up 1 base, with 9 bases separating them. The CDR3 is 13 residues long. CDR3 coding DNA: TGTGCCAGTAGCGAGGGAGGGAACACTGAAGCTTTCTTT. It yields the protein CASSEGGNTEAFF.

The chain employs TRBV27 and TRBJ2-3; D is unclear. V was cut by 2 bases and J by 4 bases, with 7 bases left in between. Germline V gene lookup returns CDR1 MNHEY and CDR2 SMNVEV (reference sequence). The CDR3 consists of 13 residues. The CDR3 region is CASSLRQADTQYF. CDR3 coding DNA: TGTGCCAGCAGTTTAAGGCAGGCAGATACGCAGTATTTT.

This clone was recorded a few times. V is TRBV9 and J is TRBJ2-1; 10 nucleotides agree with TRBD1. Trimming cost V 3 bases and J 4 bases; bases outside gene matches: 4. CDR1 and CDR2 (germline): SGDLS, YYNGEE. The CDR3 is 15 residues long. The CDR3 spells CASSEDRGTYNEQFF. The CDR3, as DNA: TGTGCCAGCAGCGAGGACAGGGGGACATACAATGAGCAGTTCTTC. Combining the CDR3 with reference TRBV9 and TRBJ2-1 gives the whole variable domain DSGVTQTPKHLITATGQRVTLRCSPRSGDLSVYWYQQSLDQGLQFLIQYYNGEERAKGNILERFSAQQFPDLHSELNLSSLELGDSALYFCASSEDRGTYNEQFFGPGTRLTVL.

V gene TRBV5-4 combines with J gene TRBJ2-2; D remains unclear. The CDR3 runs to 12 residues. V lost 2 bases and J lost 5, with 4 bases in between. CDR1 is SGHNT and CDR2 is YYREEE in the germline V gene (reference sequence). CDR3 in DNA: TGTGCCAGCAGCTTCAGGACCGGGGAGCTGTTTTTT. Its protein product is CASSFRTGELFF.

This chain connects TRBV5-1 to TRBJ2-3; no firm D call. V gave up 4 bases and J gave up 2 bases, with 11 bases separating them. This CDR3 contains 14 residues. Germline V lookup: CDR1 SGHRS, CDR2 YFSETQ. The CDR3 DNA is TGCGCCAGCAGCCCCGACACATTCACAGATACGCAGTATTTT. This encodes CASSPDTFTDTQYF. The full variable domain, with the rest looked up from reference TRBV5-1 and TRBJ2-3, is KAGVTQTPRYLIKTRGQQVTLSCSPISGHRSVSWYQQTPGQGLQFLFEYFSETQRNKGNFPGRFSGRQFSNSRSEMNVSTLELGDSALYLCASSPDTFTDTQYFGPGTRLTVL.